What follows is one TCR beta chain and its context. This entry belongs to a study of blood T cell repertoires in COVID-19. Study information: Acute and convalescent COVID-19 specimens originated in the United States, Italy and Spain. T cells, B-cell-depleted T cells, or PBMCs provided the cDNA or gDNA that served as material.

Methods used by the authors: Estimation of nucleated cell counts relied on the amplification of reference gene primers. Assay used: immunoSEQ multiplex PCR; TCRdb lists only in-frame clones, some missing. For V, J and clone size, that table is used; D and trimming come from the DNA. The sample has more than 50,000 clones; less than 95% are singletons. The CDR3 is 17 residues long. Trimming took 1 base from V and 2 from J, leaving 16 bases between them. The V gene's germline CDR1 is SGHVS and CDR2 FNYEAQ. The sample was peripheral blood. The sequence came from a woman aged 35 to 49 with active COVID-19. The chain combines TRBV7-6 with TRBJ2-3; D is perhaps TRBD2 (5 bases). The CDR3 coding sequence is TGTGCCAGCAGCTTAGTCAGGTCGGGGAGTAACACAGATACGCAGTATTTT. Its protein is CASSLVRSGSNTDTQYF.